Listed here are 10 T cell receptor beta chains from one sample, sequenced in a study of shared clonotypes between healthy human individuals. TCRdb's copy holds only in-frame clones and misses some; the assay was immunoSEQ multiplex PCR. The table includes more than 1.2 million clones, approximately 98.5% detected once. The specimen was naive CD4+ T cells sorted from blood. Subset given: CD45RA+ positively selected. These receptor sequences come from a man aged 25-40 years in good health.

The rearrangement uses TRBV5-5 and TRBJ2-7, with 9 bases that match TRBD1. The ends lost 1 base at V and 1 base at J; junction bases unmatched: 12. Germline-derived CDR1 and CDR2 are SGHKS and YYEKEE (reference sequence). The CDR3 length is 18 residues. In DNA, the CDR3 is TGTGCCAGCAGCTTGAATTCGCCCGGACAGGGGCAATCCTACGAGCAGTACTTC. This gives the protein CASSLNSPGQGQSYEQYF.

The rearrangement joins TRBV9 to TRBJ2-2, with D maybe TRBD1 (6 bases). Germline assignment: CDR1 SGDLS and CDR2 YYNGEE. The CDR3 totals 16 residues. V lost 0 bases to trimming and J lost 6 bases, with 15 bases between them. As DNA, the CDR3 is TGTGCCAGCAGCGTAGAGGCCCCCCAGGGGCCCGGGGAGCTGTTTTTT. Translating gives CASSVEAPQGPGELFF.

The CDR3 DNA reads as TGTGCCAGCAGCCGTGGAACAGAGAATCAGCCCCAGCATTTT. Its translation is CASSRGTENQPQHF. The chain uses TRBV28 and TRBJ1-5; no clear D. Per the germline V gene, CDR1 is MDHEN and CDR2 is SYDVKM. Between the trimmed V and J ends, which lost 6 bases and 4 bases, there was a span of 13 bases. This CDR3 is 14 amino acids long.

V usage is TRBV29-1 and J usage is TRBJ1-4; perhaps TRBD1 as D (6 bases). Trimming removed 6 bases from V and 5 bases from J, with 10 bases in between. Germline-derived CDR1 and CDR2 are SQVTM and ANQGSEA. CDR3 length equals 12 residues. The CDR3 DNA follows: TGCAGCGTGGGACATACAAATGAAAAACTGTTTTTT. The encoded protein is CSVGHTNEKLFF.

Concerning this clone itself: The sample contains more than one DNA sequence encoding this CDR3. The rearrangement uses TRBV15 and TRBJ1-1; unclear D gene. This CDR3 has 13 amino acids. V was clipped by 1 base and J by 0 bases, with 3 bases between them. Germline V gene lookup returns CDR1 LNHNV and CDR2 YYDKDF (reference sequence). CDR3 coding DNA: TGTGCCACCAGCAGAGTAGTGAACACTGAAGCTTTCTTT. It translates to CATSRVVNTEAFF.

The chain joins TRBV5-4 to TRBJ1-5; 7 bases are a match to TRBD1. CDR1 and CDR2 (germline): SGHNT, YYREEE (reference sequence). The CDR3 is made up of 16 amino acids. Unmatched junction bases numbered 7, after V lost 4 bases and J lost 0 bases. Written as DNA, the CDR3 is TGTGCCAGCAGCCAGGGGGGGTTCAATAGCAATCAGCCCCAGCATTTT. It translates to CASSQGGFNSNQPQHF.

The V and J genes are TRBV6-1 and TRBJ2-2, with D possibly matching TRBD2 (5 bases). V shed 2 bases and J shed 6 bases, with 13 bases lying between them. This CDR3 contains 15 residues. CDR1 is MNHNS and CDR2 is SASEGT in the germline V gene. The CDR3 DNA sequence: TGTGCCAGCAGTGAAAGAAGTGGAGGTCCCGGGGAGCTGTTTTTT. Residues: CASSERSGGPGELFF.

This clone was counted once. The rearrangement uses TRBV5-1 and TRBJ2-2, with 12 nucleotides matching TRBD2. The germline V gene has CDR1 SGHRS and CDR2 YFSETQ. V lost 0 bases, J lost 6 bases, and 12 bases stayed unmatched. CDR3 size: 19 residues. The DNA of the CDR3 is TGCGCCAGCAGCTTGGCCATAACTAGCGGGAGGCCCACCTCCGGGGAGCTGTTTTTT. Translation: CASSLAITSGRPTSGELFF.

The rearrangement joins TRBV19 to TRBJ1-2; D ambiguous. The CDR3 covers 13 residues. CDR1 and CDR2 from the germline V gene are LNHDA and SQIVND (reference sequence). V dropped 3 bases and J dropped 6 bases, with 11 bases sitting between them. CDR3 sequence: CASSIGQRNGYTF. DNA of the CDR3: TGTGCCAGTAGTATCGGCCAGCGAAATGGCTACACCTTC.

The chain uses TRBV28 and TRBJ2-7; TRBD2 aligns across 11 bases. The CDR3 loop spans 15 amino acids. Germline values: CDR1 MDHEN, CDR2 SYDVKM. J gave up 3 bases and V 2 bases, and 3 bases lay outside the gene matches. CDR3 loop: CASSLGSGRVYEQYF. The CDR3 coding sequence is TGTGCCAGCAGTTTAGGTAGCGGGAGGGTCTACGAGCAGTACTTC.